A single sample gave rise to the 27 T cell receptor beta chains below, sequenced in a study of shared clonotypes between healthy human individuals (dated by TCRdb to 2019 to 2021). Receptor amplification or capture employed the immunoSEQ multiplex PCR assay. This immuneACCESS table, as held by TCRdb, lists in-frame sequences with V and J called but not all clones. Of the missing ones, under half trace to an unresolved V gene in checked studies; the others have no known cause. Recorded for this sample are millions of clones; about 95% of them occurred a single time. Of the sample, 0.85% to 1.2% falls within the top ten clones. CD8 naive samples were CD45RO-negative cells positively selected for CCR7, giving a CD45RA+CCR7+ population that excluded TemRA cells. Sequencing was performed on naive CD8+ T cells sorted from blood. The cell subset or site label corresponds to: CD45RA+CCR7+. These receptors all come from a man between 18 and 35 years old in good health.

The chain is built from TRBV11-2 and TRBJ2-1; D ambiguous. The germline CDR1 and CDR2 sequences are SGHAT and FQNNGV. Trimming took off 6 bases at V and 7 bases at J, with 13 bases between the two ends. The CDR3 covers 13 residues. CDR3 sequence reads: CASSHEWLNEQFF. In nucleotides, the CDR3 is TGTGCCAGCAGTCACGAGTGGCTAAATGAGCAGTTCTTC.

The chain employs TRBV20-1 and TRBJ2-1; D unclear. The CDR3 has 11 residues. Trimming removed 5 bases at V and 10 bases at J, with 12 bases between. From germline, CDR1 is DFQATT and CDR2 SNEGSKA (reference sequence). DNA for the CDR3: TGCAGTGCTTTGAAGGAAGGAGAGCAGTTCTTC. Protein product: CSALKEGEQFF.

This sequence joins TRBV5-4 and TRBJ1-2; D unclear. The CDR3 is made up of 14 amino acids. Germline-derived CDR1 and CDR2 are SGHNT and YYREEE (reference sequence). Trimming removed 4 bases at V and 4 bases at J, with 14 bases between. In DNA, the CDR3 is TGTGCCAGCAGCCAGTGGACGGGCCTCTATGGCTACACCTTC. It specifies CASSQWTGLYGYTF.

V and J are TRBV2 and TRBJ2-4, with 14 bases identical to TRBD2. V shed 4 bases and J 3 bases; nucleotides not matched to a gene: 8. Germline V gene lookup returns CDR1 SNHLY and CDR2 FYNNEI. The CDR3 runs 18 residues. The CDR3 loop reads CASSATSGRADVKNIQYF. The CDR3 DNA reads TGTGCCAGCAGTGCGACTAGCGGGAGGGCCGATGTCAAAAACATTCAGTACTTC.

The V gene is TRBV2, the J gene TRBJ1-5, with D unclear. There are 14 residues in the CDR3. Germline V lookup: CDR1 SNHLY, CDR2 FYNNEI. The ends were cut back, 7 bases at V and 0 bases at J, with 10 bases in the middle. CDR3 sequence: CASNPGYSNQPQHF. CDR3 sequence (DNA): TGTGCCAGCAACCCCGGATATAGCAATCAGCCCCAGCATTTT.

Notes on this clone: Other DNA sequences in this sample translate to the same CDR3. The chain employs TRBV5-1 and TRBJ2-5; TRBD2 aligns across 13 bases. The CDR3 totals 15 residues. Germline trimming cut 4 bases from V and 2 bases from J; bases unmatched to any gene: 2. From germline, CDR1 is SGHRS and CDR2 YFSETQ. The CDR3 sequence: CASSPLAGGQETQYF. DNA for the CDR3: TGCGCCAGCAGCCCACTAGCGGGAGGGCAAGAGACCCAGTACTTC.

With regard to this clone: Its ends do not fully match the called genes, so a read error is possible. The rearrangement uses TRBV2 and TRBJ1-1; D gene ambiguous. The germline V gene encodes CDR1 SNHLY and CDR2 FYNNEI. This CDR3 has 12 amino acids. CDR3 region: CASRDVNTEAFF. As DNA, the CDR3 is TGTGCCAGCCGTGACGTGAACACTGAAGCTTTCTTT.

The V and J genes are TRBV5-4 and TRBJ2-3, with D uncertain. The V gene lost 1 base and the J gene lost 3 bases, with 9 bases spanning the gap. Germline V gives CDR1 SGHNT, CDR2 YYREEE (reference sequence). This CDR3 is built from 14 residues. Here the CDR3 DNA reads TGTGCCAGCAGCTTGACTGATCGGACAGATACGCAGTATTTT. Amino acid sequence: CASSLTDRTDTQYF.

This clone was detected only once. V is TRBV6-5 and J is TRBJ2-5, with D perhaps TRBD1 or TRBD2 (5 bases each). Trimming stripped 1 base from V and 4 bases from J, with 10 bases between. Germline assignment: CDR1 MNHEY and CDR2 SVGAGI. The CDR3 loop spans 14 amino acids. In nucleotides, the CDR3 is TGTGCCAGCAGTTACTTGGGGACCAGAGAGACCCAGTACTTC. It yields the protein CASSYLGTRETQYF.

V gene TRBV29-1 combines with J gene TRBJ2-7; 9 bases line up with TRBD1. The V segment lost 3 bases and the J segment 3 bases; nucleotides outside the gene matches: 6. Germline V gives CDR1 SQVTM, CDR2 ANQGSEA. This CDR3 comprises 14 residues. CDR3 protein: CSVEGGTGNYEQYF. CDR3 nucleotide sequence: TGCAGCGTTGAGGGGGGGACAGGGAACTACGAGCAGTACTTC.

The CDR3 sequence: CASSLGGVNEQYF. In nucleotides, the CDR3 is TGTGCCAGCAGTCTAGGTGGGGTAAACGAGCAGTACTTC. The chain links TRBV27 to TRBJ2-7; no clear D. Looked up from germline, CDR1 is MNHEY and CDR2 is SMNVEV (reference sequence). This CDR3 comprises 13 residues. The V and J ends lost 5 bases and 5 bases respectively, with 13 bases between them.

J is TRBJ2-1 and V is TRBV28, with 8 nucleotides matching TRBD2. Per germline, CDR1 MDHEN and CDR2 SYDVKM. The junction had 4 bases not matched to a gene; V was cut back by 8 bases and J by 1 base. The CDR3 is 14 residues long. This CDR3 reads CASQLAASYNEQFF. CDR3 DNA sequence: TGTGCCAGCCAACTAGCGGCTTCCTACAATGAGCAGTTCTTC.

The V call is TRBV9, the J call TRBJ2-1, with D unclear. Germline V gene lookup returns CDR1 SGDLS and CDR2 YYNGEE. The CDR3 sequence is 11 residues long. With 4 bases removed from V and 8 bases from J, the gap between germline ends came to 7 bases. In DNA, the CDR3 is TGTGCCAGCAGCCTAACGGATGAGCAGTTCTTC. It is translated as CASSLTDEQFF.

The CDR3 coding sequence is TGTGCCAGCAGCCCACGAAGGGGTTCGGGACAGGGAAGTGAAAAACTGTTTTTT. This encodes CASSPRRGSGQGSEKLFF. The genes are TRBV7-9 and TRBJ1-4; 9 bases fit TRBD1. CDR3 length: 18 residues. Per germline, CDR1 SEHNR and CDR2 FQNEAQ (reference sequence). V trimming: 5 bases; J trimming: 7 bases; junction bases outside the gene matches: 17.

In DNA form, the CDR3 reads TGTGCCAGCAGAGGGGGCGGACCCCACAATGAGCAGTTCTTC. This translates into CASRGGGPHNEQFF. The chain uses TRBV5-6 and TRBJ2-1, with TRBD1 identical over 7 bases. Germline values: CDR1 SGHDT, CDR2 YYEEEE. Trimming cost V 5 bases and J 5 bases; bases outside gene matches: 7. This CDR3 region has 14 residues.

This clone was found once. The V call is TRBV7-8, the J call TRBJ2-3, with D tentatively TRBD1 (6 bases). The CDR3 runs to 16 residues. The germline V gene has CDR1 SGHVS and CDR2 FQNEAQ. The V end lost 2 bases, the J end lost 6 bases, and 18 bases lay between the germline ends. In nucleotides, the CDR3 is TGTGCCAGCAGCTTAACCGGGACCCTGGGGGCGGATACGCAGTATTTT. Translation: CASSLTGTLGADTQYF.

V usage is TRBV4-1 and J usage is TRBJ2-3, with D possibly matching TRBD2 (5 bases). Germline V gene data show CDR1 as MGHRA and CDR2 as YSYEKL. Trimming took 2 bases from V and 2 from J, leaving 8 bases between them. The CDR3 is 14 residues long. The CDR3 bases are TGCGCCAGCAGCCAACGGACTTACACAGATACGCAGTATTTT. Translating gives CASSQRTYTDTQYF.

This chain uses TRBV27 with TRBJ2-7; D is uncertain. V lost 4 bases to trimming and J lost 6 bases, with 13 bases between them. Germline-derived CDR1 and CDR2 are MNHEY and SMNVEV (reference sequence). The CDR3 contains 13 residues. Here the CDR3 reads CASSSNTAPEQYF. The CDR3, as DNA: TGTGCCAGCAGTTCAAACACGGCCCCCGAGCAGTACTTC.

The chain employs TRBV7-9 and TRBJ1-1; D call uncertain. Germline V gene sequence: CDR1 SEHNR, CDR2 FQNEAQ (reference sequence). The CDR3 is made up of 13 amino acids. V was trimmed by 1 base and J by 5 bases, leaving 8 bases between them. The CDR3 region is CASSLEGWTEAFF. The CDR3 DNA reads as TGTGCCAGCAGCTTAGAAGGCTGGACTGAAGCTTTCTTT.

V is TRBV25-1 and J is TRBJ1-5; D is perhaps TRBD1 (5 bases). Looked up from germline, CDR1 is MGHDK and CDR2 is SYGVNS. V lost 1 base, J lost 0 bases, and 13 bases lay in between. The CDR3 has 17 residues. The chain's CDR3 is CASSESGTGNSNQPQHF. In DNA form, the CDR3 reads TGTGCCAGCAGTGAATCCGGGACGGGGAATAGCAATCAGCCCCAGCATTTT. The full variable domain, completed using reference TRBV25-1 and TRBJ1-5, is EADIYQTPRYLVIGTGKKITLECSQTMGHDKMYWYQQDPGMELHLIHYSYGVNSTEKGDLSSESTVSRIRTEHFPLTLESARPSHTSQYLCASSESGTGNSNQPQHFGDGTRLSIL.

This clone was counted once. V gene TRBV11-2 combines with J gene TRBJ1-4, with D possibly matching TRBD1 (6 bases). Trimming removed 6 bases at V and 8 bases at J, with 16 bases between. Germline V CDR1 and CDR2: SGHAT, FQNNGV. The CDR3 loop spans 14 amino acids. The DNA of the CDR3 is TGTGCCAGCAGATACTGGGGGCTGGAGGAAAAACTGTTTTTT. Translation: CASRYWGLEEKLFF.

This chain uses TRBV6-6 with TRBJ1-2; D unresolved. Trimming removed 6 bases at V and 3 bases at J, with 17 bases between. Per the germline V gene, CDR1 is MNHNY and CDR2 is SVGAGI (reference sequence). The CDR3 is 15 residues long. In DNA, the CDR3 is TGTGCCAGCAGGGCGGGGATGGGGTCGGACTATGGCTACACCTTC. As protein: CASRAGMGSDYGYTF.

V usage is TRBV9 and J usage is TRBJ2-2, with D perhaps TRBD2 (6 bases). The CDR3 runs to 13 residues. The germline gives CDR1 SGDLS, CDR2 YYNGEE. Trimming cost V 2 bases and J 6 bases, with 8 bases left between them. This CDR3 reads CASSVLASGELFF. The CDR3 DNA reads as TGTGCCAGCAGCGTTCTAGCGTCCGGGGAGCTGTTTTTT.

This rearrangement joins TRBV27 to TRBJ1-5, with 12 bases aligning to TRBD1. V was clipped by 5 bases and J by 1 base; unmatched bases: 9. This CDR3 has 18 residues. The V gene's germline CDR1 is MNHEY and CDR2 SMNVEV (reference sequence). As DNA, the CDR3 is TGTGCCAGCAGTCCGCTCGGGACAGGGGGCAACAGCAATCAGCCCCAGCATTTT. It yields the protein CASSPLGTGGNSNQPQHF.

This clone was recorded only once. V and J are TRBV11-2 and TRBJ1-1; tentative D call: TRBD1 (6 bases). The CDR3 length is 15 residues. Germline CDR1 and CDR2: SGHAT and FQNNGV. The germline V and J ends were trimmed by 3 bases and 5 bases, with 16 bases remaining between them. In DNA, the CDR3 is TGTGCCAGCAGCTTCCCTCAGGGGCTGAGGACTGAAGCTTTCTTT. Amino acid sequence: CASSFPQGLRTEAFF.

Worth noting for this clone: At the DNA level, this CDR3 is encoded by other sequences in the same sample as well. The CDR3 region is CASSLSAYEQYF. The CDR3 DNA reads as TGTGCCAGCAGCTTGAGCGCCTACGAGCAGTACTTC. The V gene is TRBV5-6, the J gene TRBJ2-7; D remains ambiguous. The CDR3 is made up of 12 amino acids. In germline, CDR1 is SGHDT, CDR2 YYEEEE. Between the trimmed V and J ends, which lost 1 base and 2 bases, there was a span of 4 bases.

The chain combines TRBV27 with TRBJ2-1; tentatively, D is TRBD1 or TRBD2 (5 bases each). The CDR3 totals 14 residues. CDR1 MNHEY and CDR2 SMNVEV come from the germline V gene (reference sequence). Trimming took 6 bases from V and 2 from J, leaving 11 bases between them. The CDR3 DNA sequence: TGTGCCAGCAGCTTTCTGGGGGCCTACAATGAGCAGTTCTTC. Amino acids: CASSFLGAYNEQFF.